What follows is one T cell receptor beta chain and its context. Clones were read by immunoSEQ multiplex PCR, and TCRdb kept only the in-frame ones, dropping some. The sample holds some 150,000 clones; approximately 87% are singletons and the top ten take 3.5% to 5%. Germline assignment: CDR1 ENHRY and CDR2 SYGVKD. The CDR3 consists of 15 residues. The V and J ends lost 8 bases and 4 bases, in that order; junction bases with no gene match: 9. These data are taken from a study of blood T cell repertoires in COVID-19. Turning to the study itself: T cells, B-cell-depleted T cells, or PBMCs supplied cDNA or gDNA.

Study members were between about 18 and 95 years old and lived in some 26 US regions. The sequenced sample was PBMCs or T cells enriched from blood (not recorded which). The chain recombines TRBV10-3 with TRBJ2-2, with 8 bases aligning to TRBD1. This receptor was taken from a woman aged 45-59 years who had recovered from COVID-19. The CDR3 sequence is CAIPGQGAFTGELFF. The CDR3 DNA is TGTGCCATCCCGGGGCAGGGGGCATTCACCGGGGAGCTGTTTTTT.